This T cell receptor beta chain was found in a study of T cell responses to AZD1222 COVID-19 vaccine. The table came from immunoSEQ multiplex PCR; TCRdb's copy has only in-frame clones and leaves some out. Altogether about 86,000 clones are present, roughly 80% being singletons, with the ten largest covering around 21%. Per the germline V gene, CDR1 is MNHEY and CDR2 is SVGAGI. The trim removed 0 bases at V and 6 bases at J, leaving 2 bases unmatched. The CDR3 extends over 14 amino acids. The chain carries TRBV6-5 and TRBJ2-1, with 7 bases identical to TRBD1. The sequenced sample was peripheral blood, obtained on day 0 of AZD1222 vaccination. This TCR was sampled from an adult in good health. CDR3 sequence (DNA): TGTGCCAGCAGTTACTCGAGGGGGCCCAATGAGCAGTTCTTC. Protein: CASSYSRGPNEQFF.